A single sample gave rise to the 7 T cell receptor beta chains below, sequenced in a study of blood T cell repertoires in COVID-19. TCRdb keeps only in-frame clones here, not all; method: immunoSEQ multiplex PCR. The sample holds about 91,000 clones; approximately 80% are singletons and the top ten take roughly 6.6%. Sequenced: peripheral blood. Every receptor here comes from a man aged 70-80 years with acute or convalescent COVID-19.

The CDR3 here is CASSLVDFDQPQHF. DNA of the CDR3: TGTGCCAGCAGCTTAGTAGATTTCGATCAGCCCCAGCATTTT. This chain joins TRBV7-9 and TRBJ1-5, with D unclear. CDR1 and CDR2 from the germline V gene are SEHNR and FQNEAQ (reference sequence). This CDR3 contains 14 residues. With 1 base removed from V and 5 bases from J, the gap between germline ends came to 9 bases.

In DNA form, the CDR3 reads TGTGCCAGCAGCTTGTCCGGGACTAGCGGGAGGGTGGGTGTGCACACCGGGGAGCTGTTTTTT. Amino acids: CASSLSGTSGRVGVHTGELFF. This chain joins TRBV28 and TRBJ2-2; TRBD2 matches at 16 bases. The trim removed 6 bases at V and 3 bases at J, leaving 16 bases unmatched. Germline assignment: CDR1 MDHEN and CDR2 SYDVKM. This CDR3 has 21 residues.

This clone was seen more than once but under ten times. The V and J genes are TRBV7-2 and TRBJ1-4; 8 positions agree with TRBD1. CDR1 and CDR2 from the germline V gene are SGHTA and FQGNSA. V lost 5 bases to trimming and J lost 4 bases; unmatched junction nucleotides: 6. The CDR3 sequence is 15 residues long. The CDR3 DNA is TGTGCCAGCAGCCTCCGGGACAGGCTTAATGAAAAACTGTTTTTT. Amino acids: CASSLRDRLNEKLFF.

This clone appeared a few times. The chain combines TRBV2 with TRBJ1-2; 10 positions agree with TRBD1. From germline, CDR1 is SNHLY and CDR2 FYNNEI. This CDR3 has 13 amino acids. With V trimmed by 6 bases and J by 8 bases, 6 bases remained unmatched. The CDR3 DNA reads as TGTGCCAGCAGCAGACAGGGGGCTGAGGGCTACACCTTC. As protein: CASSRQGAEGYTF.

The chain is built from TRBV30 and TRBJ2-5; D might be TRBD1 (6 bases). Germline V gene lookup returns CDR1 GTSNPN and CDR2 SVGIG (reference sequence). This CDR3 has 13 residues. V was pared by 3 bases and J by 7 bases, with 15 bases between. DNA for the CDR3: TGTGCCTGGAGACACAGGGCCATCGGGACCCAGTACTTC. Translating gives CAWRHRAIGTQYF.

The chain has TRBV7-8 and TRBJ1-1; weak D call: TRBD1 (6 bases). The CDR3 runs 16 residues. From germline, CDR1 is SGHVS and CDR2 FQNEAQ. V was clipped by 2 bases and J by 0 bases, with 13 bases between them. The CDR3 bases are TGTGCCAGCAGCTTAAGTACAGGGTGGATGAACACTGAAGCTTTCTTT. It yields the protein CASSLSTGWMNTEAFF.

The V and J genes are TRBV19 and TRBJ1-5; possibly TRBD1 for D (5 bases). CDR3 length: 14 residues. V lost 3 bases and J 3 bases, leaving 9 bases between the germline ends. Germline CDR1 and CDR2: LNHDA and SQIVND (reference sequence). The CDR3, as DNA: TGTGCCAGTAGTATGCGACAGAACAATCAGCCCCAGCATTTT. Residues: CASSMRQNNQPQHF.